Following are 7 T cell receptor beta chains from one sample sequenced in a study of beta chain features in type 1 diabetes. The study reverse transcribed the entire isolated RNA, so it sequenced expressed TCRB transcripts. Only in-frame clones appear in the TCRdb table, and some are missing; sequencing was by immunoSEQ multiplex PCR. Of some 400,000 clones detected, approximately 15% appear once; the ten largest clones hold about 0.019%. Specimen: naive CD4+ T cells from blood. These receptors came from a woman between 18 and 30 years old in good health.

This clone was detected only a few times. CDR3 DNA sequence: TGTGCCAGCAGCTTCATGACAGGGGGTCTCGTACGGCAGTTCTTC. It yields the protein CASSFMTGGLVRQFF. This chain joins TRBV5-4 and TRBJ2-1; 9 bases are a match to TRBD1. In germline, CDR1 is SGHNT, CDR2 YYREEE (reference sequence). Trimming cost V 2 bases and J 12 bases; bases outside gene matches: 12. CDR3 length equals 15 residues.

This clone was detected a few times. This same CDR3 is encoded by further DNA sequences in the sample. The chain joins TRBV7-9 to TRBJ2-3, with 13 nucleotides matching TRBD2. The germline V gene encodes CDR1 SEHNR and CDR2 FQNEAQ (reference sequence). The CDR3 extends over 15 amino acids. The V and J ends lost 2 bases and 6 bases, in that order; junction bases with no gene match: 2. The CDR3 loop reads CASSLTSGRADTQYF. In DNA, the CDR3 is TGTGCCAGCAGCTTAACTAGCGGGAGGGCTGATACGCAGTATTTT.

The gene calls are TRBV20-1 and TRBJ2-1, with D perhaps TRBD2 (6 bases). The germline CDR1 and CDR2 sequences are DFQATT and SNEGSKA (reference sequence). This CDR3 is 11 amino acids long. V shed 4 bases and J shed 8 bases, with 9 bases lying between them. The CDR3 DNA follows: TGCAGTGCTAACAAGCGGGATGAGCAGTTCTTC. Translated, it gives CSANKRDEQFF.

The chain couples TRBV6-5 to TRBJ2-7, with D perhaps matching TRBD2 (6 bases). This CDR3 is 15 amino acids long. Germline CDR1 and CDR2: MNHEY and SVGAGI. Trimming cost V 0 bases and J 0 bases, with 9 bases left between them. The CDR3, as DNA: TGTGCCAGCAGTTACTCGCGGGGCTACTCCTACGAGCAGTACTTC. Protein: CASSYSRGYSYEQYF.

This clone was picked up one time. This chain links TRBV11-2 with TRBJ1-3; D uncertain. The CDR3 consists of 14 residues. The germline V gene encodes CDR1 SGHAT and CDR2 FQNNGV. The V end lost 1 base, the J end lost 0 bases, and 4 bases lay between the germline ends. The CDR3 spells CASSLAISGNTIYF. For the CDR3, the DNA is TGTGCCAGCAGCTTAGCCATCTCTGGAAACACCATATATTTT.

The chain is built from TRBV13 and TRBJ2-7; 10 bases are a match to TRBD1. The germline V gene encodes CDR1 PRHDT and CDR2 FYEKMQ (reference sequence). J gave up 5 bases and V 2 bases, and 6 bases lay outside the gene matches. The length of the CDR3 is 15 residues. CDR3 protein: CASSLRGQGNHEQYF. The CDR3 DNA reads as TGTGCCAGCAGCTTACGGGGACAGGGGAACCACGAGCAGTACTTC.

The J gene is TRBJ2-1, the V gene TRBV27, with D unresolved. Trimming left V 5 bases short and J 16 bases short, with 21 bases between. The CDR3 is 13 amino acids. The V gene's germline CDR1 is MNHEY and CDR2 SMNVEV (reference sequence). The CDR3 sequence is CASSPAPTPGPFF. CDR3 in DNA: TGTGCCAGCAGTCCAGCCCCCACTCCGGGTCCTTTCTTC.